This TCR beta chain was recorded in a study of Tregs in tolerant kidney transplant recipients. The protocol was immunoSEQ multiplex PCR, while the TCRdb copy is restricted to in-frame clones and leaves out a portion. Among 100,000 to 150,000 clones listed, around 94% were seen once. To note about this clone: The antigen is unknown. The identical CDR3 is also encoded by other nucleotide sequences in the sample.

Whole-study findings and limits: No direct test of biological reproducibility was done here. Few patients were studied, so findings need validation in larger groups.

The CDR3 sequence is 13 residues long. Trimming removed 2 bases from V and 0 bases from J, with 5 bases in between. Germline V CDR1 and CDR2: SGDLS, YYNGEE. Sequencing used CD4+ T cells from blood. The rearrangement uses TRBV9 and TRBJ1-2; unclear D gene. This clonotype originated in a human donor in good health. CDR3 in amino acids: CASSVDTNYGYTF. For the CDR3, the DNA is TGTGCCAGCAGCGTGGATACTAACTATGGCTACACCTTC.